A single sample gave rise to the 12 T cell receptor beta chains below, sequenced in a study of T cell responses to AZD1222 COVID-19 vaccine. The data were produced by immunoSEQ multiplex PCR, yet TCRdb's version contains in-frame clones alone and is incomplete. Of 50,000 to 65,000 clones listed, roughly 90% are singletons. The input for sequencing was peripheral blood, taken 28 days after the second AZD1222 dose. The source is an adult who received the AZD1222 COVID-19 vaccine.

J is TRBJ2-1 and V is TRBV6-4; D is possibly TRBD2 (6 bases). With 0 bases removed from V and 0 bases from J, the gap between germline ends came to 6 bases. Germline CDR1 MRHNA, CDR2 SNTAGT. CDR3 length: 15 residues. The CDR3 sequence: CASSDSAGSYNEQFF. In nucleotides, the CDR3 is TGTGCCAGCAGTGACTCAGCGGGCTCCTACAATGAGCAGTTCTTC.

CDR3 region: CASSEESGSTDTQYF. Written as DNA, the CDR3 is TGTGCCAGCAGTGAAGAATCGGGATCCACAGATACGCAGTATTTT. This sequence joins TRBV25-1 and TRBJ2-3; D is possibly TRBD2 (5 bases). The CDR3 is made up of 15 amino acids. V lost 2 bases to trimming and J lost 2 bases, with 11 bases between them. Germline CDR1 is MGHDK and CDR2 is SYGVNS.

The V and J genes are TRBV9 and TRBJ2-2; D not resolved. The V end lost 4 bases, the J end lost 3 bases, and 7 bases lay between the germline ends. CDR3 length: 13 residues. The germline V gene encodes CDR1 SGDLS and CDR2 YYNGEE. CDR3 sequence reads: CASSPSHTGELFF. The CDR3 bases are TGTGCCAGCAGCCCCAGCCACACCGGGGAGCTGTTTTTT.

J is TRBJ1-3 and V is TRBV18; perhaps TRBD1 as D (5 bases). This CDR3 has 16 amino acids. Trimming took off 3 bases at V and 0 bases at J, with 12 bases between the two ends. Germline lookup yields CDR1 KGHSH and CDR2 LQKENI. The CDR3 nucleotides read TGTGCCAGCTCACCGCCGGGACGGAACTCTGGAAACACCATATATTTT. It is translated as CASSPPGRNSGNTIYF.

This sequence joins TRBV3-1 (or the pseudogene TRBV3-2) and TRBJ2-1; D is unresolved. The CDR3 length is 15 residues. The V and J ends lost 6 bases and 0 bases respectively, with 12 bases between them. Germline CDR1 LGHDT, CDR2 YNNKEL (reference sequence). The CDR3 here is CASRPTGYSYNEQFF. Here the CDR3 DNA reads TGTGCCAGCAGGCCTACCGGGTACTCCTACAATGAGCAGTTCTTC.

The chain has TRBV10-1 and TRBJ2-4, with D possibly TRBD2 on 5 matching bases. The CDR3 spans 13 residues. V lost 3 bases to trimming and J lost 7 bases, with 10 bases between them. Germline V CDR1 and CDR2: WNHNN, SYGVQD (reference sequence). The CDR3 nucleotides read TGCGCCAGCAGTGACTCAGGCGGGAACATTCAGTACTTC. It is translated as CASSDSGGNIQYF.

This sequence joins TRBV19 and TRBJ1-1, with D uncertain. The germline CDR1 and CDR2 sequences are LNHDA and SQIVND (reference sequence). The V and J ends lost 5 bases and 5 bases respectively, with 9 bases between them. The CDR3 covers 12 residues. CDR3 residues: CASSPPVTEAFF. In nucleotides, the CDR3 is TGTGCCAGTAGTCCTCCGGTGACTGAAGCTTTCTTT.

The chain uses TRBV10-3 and TRBJ2-3; weak D call: TRBD2 (6 bases). Germline-derived CDR1 and CDR2 are ENHRY and SYGVKD. The CDR3 is 15 amino acids. V dropped 6 bases and J dropped 0 bases, with 13 bases sitting between them. CDR3 in DNA: TGTGCCATCAGGCGGGAACCCGACAGCACAGATACGCAGTATTTT. Translating it yields CAIRREPDSTDTQYF.

This chain uses TRBV11-3 with TRBJ2-2; the D gene is possibly TRBD2 (7 bases). Germline V gene lookup returns CDR1 SGHNT and CDR2 YENEEA. The ends were cut back, 2 bases at V and 0 bases at J, with 16 bases in the middle. The CDR3 loop spans 18 amino acids. CDR3 loop: CASSLTARGATNTGELFF. CDR3 nucleotides: TGTGCCAGCAGCTTAACCGCCCGGGGGGCGACGAACACCGGGGAGCTGTTTTTT. Together with reference TRBV11-3 and TRBJ2-2, the CDR3 gives the full variable domain: EAGVVQSPRYKIIEKKQPVAFWCNPISGHNTLYWYLQNLGQGPELLIRYENEEAVDDSQLPKDRFSAERLKGVDSTLKIQPAELGDSAVYLCASSLTARGATNTGELFFGEGSRLTVL.

The gene calls are TRBV7-6 and TRBJ2-2, with TRBD2 as a possible D gene (6 bases). Germline loops: CDR1 SGHVS, CDR2 FNYEAQ. The V end was cut by 2 bases, the J end by 4 bases, with 11 bases between. The CDR3 extends over 15 amino acids. CDR3 coding DNA: TGTGCCAGCAGCTTATCGGGGGTGGGCACCGGGGAGCTGTTTTTT. Residues: CASSLSGVGTGELFF.

As regards this clone: This sample includes further DNA sequences coding for the same CDR3. J is TRBJ2-3 and V is TRBV18; no clear D. Germline loops: CDR1 KGHSH, CDR2 LQKENI. The CDR3 extends over 12 amino acids. Trimming took off 3 bases at V and 0 bases at J, with 1 base between the two ends. As DNA, the CDR3 is TGTGCCAGCTCACCGAGCACAGATACGCAGTATTTT. This codes for CASSPSTDTQYF.

This clone was picked up a small number of times. This chain connects TRBV20-1 to TRBJ2-7; the D gene is possibly TRBD1 (6 bases). V was clipped by 3 bases and J by 8 bases, with 17 bases between them. The CDR3 totals 13 residues. Germline CDR1 is DFQATT and CDR2 is SNEGSKA (reference sequence). The chain's CDR3 is CSASRAQGTQQYF. In DNA, the CDR3 is TGCAGTGCTAGTCGGGCCCAGGGGACGCAGCAGTACTTC.